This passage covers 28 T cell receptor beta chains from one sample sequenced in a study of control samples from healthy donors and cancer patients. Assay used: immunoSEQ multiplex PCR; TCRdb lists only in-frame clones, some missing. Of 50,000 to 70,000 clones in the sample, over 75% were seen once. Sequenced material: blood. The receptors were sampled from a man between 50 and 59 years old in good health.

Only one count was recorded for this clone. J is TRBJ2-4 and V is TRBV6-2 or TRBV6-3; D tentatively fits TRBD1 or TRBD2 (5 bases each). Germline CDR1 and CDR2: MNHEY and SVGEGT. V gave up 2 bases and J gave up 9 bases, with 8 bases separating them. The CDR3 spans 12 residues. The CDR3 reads CASSYGDGIQYF. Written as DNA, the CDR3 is TGTGCCAGCAGTTACGGGGACGGCATTCAGTACTTC.

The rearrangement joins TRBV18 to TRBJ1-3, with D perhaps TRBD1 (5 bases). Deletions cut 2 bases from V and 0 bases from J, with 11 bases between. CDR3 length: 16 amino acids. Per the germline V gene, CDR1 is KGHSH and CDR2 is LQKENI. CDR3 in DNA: TGTGCCAGCTCACCAGACCCGGGACCCTCTGGAAACACCATATATTTT. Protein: CASSPDPGPSGNTIYF.

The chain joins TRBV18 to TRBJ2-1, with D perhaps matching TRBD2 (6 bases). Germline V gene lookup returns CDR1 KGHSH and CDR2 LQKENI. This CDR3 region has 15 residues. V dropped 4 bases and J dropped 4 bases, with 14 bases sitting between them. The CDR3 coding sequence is TGTGCCAGCTCACTCAATAGCGGACGTTACAATGAGCAGTTCTTC. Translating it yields CASSLNSGRYNEQFF.

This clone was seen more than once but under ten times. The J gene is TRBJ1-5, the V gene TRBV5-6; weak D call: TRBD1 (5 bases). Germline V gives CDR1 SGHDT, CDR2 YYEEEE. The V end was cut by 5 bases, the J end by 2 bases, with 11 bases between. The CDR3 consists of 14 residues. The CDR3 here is CASSPGVGNQPQHF. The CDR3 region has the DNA TGTGCCAGCAGTCCGGGGGTGGGCAATCAGCCCCAGCATTTT.

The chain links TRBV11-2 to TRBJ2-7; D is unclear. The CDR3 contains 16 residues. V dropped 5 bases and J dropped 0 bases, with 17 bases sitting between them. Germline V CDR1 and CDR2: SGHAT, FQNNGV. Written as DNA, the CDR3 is TGTGCCAGCAGCCCAACGACTGTGGGGATCTCCTACGAGCAGTACTTC. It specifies CASSPTTVGISYEQYF.

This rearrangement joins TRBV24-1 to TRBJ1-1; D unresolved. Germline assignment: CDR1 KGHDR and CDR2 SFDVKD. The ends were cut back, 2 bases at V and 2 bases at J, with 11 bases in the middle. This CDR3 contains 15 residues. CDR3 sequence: CATSDSGGKNTEAFF. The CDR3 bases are TGTGCCACCAGTGATTCGGGAGGGAAAAACACTGAAGCTTTCTTT.

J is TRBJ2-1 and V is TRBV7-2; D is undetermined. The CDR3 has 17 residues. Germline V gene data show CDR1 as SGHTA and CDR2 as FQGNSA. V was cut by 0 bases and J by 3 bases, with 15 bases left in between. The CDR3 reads CASSLARFGSYYNEQFF. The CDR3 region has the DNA TGTGCCAGCAGCTTAGCGCGGTTCGGGTCATACTACAATGAGCAGTTCTTC.

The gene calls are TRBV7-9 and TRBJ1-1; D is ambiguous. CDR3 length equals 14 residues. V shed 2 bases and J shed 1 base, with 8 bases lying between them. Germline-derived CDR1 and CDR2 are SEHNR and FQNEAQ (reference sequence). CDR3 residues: CASSLTSGNTEAFF. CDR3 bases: TGTGCCAGCAGCTTAACTTCCGGGAACACTGAAGCTTTCTTT.

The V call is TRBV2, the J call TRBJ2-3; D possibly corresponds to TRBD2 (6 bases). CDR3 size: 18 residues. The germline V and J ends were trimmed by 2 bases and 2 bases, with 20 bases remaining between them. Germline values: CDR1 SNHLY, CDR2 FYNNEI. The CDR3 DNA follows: TGTGCCAGCAGTGAATTCCGAAGTAGCGGAGGGAACACAGATACGCAGTATTTT. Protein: CASSEFRSSGGNTDTQYF. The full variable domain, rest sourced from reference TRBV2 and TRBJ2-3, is EPEVTQTPSHQVTQMGQEVILRCVPISNHLYFYWYRQILGQKVEFLVSFYNNEISEKSEIFDDQFSVERPDGSNFTLKIRSTKLEDSAMYFCASSEFRSSGGNTDTQYFGPGTRLTVL.

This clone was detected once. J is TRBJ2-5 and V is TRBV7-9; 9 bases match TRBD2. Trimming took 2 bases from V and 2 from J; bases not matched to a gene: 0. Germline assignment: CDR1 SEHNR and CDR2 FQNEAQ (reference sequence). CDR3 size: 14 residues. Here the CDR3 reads CASSLLAGQETQYF. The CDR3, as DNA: TGTGCCAGCAGCTTACTAGCGGGACAAGAGACCCAGTACTTC.

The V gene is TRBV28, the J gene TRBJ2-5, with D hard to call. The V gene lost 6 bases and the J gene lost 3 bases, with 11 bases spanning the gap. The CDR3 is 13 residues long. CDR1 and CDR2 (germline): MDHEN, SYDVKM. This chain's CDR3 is CASRSDGKETQYF. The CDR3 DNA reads TGTGCCAGCAGATCGGACGGAAAAGAGACCCAGTACTTC. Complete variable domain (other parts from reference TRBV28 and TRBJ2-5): DVKVTQSSRYLVKRTGEKVFLECVQDMDHENMFWYRQDPGLGLRLIYFSYDVKMKEKGDIPEGYSVSREKKERFSLILESASTNQTSMYLCASRSDGKETQYFGPGTRLLVL.

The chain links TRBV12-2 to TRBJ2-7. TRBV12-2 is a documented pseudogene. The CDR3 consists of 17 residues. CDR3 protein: CASRLAAPWIVPYEQYF. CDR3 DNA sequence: TGTGCAAGTCGCTTAGCCGCTCCATGGATAGTACCCTACGAGCAGTACTTC.

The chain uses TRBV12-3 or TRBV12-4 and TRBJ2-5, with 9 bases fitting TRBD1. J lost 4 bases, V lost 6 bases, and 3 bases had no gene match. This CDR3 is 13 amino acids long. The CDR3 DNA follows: TGTGCCAGCAGCTTGGACAGGGGAGAGACCCAGTACTTC. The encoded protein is CASSLDRGETQYF.

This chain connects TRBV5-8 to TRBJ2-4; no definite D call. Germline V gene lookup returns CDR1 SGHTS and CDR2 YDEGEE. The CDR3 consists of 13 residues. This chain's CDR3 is CFTVALAKNIQYF. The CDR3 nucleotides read TGTTTTACAGTTGCCCTAGCCAAAAACATTCAGTACTTC.

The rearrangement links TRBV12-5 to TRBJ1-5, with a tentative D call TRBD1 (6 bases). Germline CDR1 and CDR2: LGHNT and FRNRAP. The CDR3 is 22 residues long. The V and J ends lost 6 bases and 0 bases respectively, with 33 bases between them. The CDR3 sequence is CASGQGWAGEKVGAYSNQPQHF. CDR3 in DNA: TGTGCTAGTGGCCAAGGATGGGCGGGTGAGAAAGTGGGGGCCTATAGCAATCAGCCCCAGCATTTT.

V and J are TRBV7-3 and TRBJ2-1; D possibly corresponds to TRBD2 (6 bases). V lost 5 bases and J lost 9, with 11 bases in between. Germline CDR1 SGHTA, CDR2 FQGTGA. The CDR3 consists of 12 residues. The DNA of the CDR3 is TGTGCCAGCAGCGCTAGGGGAGGTGAGCAGTTCTTC. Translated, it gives CASSARGGEQFF.

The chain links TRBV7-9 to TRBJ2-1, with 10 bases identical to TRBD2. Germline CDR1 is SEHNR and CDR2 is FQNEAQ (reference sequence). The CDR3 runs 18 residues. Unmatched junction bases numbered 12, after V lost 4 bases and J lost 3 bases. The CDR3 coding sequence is TGTGCCAGCAGCTCGACTAGCGGGCGCCAAGGGGGCTACAATGAGCAGTTCTTC. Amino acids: CASSSTSGRQGGYNEQFF.

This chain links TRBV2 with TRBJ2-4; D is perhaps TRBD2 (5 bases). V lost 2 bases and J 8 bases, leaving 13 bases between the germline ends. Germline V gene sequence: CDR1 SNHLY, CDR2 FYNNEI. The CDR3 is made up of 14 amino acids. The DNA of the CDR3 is TGTGCCAGCAGTGAAATTGTCTTGGAGGACATTCAGTACTTC. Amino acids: CASSEIVLEDIQYF. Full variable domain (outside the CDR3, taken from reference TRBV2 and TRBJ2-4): EPEVTQTPSHQVTQMGQEVILRCVPISNHLYFYWYRQILGQKVEFLVSFYNNEISEKSEIFDDQFSVERPDGSNFTLKIRSTKLEDSAMYFCASSEIVLEDIQYFGAGTRLSVL.

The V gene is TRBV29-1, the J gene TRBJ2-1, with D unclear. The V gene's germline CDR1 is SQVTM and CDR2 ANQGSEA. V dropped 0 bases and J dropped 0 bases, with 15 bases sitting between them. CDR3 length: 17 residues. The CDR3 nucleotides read TGCAGCGTTGAAGATCCCTTGCACCCGAGCTCCTACAATGAGCAGTTCTTC. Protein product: CSVEDPLHPSSYNEQFF.

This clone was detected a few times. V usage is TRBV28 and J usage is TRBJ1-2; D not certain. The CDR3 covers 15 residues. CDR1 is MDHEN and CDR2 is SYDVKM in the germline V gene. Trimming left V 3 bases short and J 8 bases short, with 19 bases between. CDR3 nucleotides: TGTGCCAGCAGTTTGCCTATCAAAGGGTCGCGGGGCTACACCTTC. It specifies CASSLPIKGSRGYTF.

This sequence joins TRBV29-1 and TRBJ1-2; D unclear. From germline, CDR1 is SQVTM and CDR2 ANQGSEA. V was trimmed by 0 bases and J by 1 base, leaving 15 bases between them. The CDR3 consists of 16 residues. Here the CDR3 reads CSVEDLATIDNYGYTF. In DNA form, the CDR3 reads TGCAGCGTTGAAGATCTGGCCACAATAGATAACTATGGCTACACCTTC.

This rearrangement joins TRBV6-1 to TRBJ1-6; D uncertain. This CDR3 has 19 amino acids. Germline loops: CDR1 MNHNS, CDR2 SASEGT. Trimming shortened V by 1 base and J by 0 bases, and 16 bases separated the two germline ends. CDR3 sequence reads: CASSEGTVAWSSYNSPLHF. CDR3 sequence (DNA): TGTGCCAGCAGTGAAGGAACGGTCGCCTGGAGCTCCTATAATTCACCCCTCCACTTT.

CDR3 sequence: CATSDLSTTGASDTQYF. The CDR3 coding sequence is TGTGCCACCAGTGATTTGTCGACAACGGGAGCGTCAGATACGCAGTATTTT. V usage is TRBV24-1 and J usage is TRBJ2-3, with D possibly TRBD2 on 6 matching bases. V gave up 0 bases and J gave up 4 bases, with 16 bases separating them. The CDR3 length is 17 residues. The germline gives CDR1 KGHDR, CDR2 SFDVKD.

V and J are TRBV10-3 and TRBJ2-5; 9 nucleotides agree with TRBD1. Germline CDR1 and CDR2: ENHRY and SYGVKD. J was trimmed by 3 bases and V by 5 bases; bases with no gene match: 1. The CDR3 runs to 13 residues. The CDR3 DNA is TGTGCCATCAGTTGGGACAGGGAAGAGACCCAGTACTTC. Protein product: CAISWDREETQYF.

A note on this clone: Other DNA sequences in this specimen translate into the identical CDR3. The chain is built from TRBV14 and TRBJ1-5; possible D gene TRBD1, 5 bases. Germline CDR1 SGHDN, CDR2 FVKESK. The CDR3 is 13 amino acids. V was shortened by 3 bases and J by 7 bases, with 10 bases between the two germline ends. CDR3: CASSQGEGQPQHF. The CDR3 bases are TGTGCCAGCAGCCAGGGGGAGGGACAGCCCCAGCATTTT.

The DNA for the CDR3 is TGTGCCAGTAGTCCGCGGACCGGCGGGGAGCTGTTTTTT. Residues: CASSPRTGGELFF. V and J are TRBV19 and TRBJ2-2; D is undetermined. There are 13 residues in the CDR3. The germline V gene encodes CDR1 LNHDA and CDR2 SQIVND (reference sequence). V lost 5 bases and J lost 7, with 11 bases in between.

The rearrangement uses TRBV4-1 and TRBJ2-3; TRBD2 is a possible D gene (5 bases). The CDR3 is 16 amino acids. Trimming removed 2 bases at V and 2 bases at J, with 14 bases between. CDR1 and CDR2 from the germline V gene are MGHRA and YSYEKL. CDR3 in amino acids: CASSQMGAEPTDTQYF. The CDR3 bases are TGCGCCAGCAGCCAAATGGGAGCGGAGCCCACAGATACGCAGTATTTT.

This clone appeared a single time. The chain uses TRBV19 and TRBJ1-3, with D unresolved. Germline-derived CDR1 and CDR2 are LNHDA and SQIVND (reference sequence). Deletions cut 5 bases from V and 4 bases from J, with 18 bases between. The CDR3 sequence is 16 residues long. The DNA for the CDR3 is TGTGCCAGTAGTCCAGTAGCGACCTGGAGAGGAAACACCATATATTTT. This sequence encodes CASSPVATWRGNTIYF. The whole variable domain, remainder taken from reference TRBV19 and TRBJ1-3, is DGGITQSPKYLFRKEGQNVTLSCEQNLNHDAMYWYRQDPGQGLRLIYYSQIVNDFQKGDIAEGYSVSREKKESFPLTVTSAQKNPTAFYLCASSPVATWRGNTIYFGEGSWLTVV.